This TCR beta chain is drawn from a study of shared clonotypes between healthy human individuals. As for the study in general: CD4 naive and memory got three plates each, CD8 naive two, CD8 memory one.

Turning to this clone: Antigen unknown.

General study results and limits: Shared clonotypes across all four donors exceeded non-shared ones in generation probability.

The CDR3 covers 16 residues. Trimming stripped 1 base from V and 0 bases from J, with 10 bases between. Per the germline V gene, CDR1 is SGHVS and CDR2 is FNYEAQ. Every subset's genomic DNA went evenly onto several immunoSEQ plates. TCRdb's table, derived via immunoSEQ multiplex PCR, lists solely in-frame clones and lacks some. The table lists over a million clones, around 74% of them singletons. The TCR sequence derives from a man between 18 and 35 years old in good health. V and J are TRBV7-6 and TRBJ2-1, with D unresolved. Material for sequencing was memory CD4+ T cells sorted from blood. Subset of the sample: CD45RA-negative fraction. The DNA of the CDR3 is TGTGCCAGCAGCTTAGACAACACCCTCTCCTACAATGAGCAGTTCTTC. Amino acids: CASSLDNTLSYNEQFF.